A single sample gave rise to the 31 T cell receptor beta chains below, sequenced in a study of T cells in Graves' hyperthyroidism and ophthalmopathy. TCR beta CDR3 region amplification was performed from RNA transcripts. During a first-round RT-PCR of the TCR CDR3, the HTBI primer set was used. TCRdb reanalysed the multiplex PCR reads using MiXCR and keeps one entry per CDR3 protein. Of 200,000 to 250,000 distinct CDR3 sequences in the sample, roughly a quarter are singletons; the top ten hold around 32%. Input material: blood. Receptors originate from a woman aged 40 to 50 with Graves' ophthalmopathy.

Many counts were recorded for this clonotype. The chain uses TRBV28 and TRBJ1-6; D gene uncertain. With 7 bases removed from V and 1 base from J, the gap between germline ends came to 11 bases. Germline-derived CDR1 and CDR2 are MDHEN and SYDVKM. The CDR3 spans 15 residues. The CDR3 spells CASTPGWSYNSPLHF. CDR3 nucleotide sequence: TGTGCCAGCACCCCCGGTTGGTCCTATAATTCACCCCTCCACTTT.

This clonotype was seen repeatedly, ten times or more. V and J are TRBV7-2 and TRBJ2-7; D gene uncertain. The germline gives CDR1 SGHTA, CDR2 FQGNSA. The V end lost 5 bases, the J end lost 4 bases, and 12 bases lay between the germline ends. The CDR3 extends over 13 amino acids. This CDR3 is CASSRAWGYEQYF. In DNA form, the CDR3 reads TGTGCCAGCAGCAGAGCCTGGGGTTACGAGCAGTACTTC.

J is TRBJ2-7 and V is TRBV6-1; TRBD2 is a possible D gene (5 bases). The CDR3 has 15 residues. Trimming removed 8 bases at V and 3 bases at J, with 20 bases between. Germline values: CDR1 MNHNS, CDR2 SASEGT. The CDR3 DNA follows: TGTGCCAGCGGTAATAGGCACGGACTTGGCTACGAGCAGTACTTC. Translating gives CASGNRHGLGYEQYF.

Many counts were recorded for this clonotype. CDR3 region: CASGLHAGLNTEAFF. Here the CDR3 DNA reads TGTGCTAGTGGTTTGCACGCCGGGTTGAACACTGAAGCTTTCTTT. The chain recombines TRBV12-5 with TRBJ1-1; D is ambiguous. Germline V gene lookup returns CDR1 LGHNT and CDR2 FRNRAP. V dropped 2 bases and J dropped 0 bases, with 10 bases sitting between them. The CDR3 has 15 amino acids.

In its sample, this clonotype was seen many times. The chain uses TRBV20-1 and TRBJ1-2; 7 nucleotides line up with TRBD1. V shed 0 bases and J 5 bases; nucleotides not matched to a gene: 3. Germline V gives CDR1 DFQATT, CDR2 SNEGSKA (reference sequence). The CDR3 spans 13 residues. CDR3 in amino acids: CSAREDREYGYTF. In nucleotides, the CDR3 is TGCAGTGCTAGAGAAGACAGGGAGTATGGCTACACCTTC.

The chain combines TRBV5-1 with TRBJ2-4; 7 bases agree with TRBD2. CDR1 and CDR2 (germline): SGHRS, YFSETQ. The V gene end was trimmed by 0 bases and the J gene end by 10 bases; junction bases not matched to a gene: 4. This CDR3 region has 13 residues. CDR3 sequence: CASSLGEGAIQYF. CDR3 bases: TGCGCCAGCAGCTTGGGGGAGGGAGCGATTCAGTACTTC.

The table lists this clonotype with many counts. This chain uses TRBV6-1 with TRBJ2-4; D remains ambiguous. CDR3 length: 14 amino acids. V lost 6 bases and J lost 2, with 11 bases in between. From germline, CDR1 is MNHNS and CDR2 SASEGT. CDR3 region: CASSAVGTKNIQYF. The DNA for the CDR3 is TGTGCCAGCAGCGCCGTGGGCACCAAAAACATTCAGTACTTC.

This clonotype was found many times. The gene calls are TRBV7-2 and TRBJ2-7, with unresolved D. From germline, CDR1 is SGHTA and CDR2 FQGNSA. The CDR3 is 15 residues long. V was pared by 5 bases and J by 2 bases, with 16 bases between. The CDR3 spells CASSPILGYTYEQYF. The CDR3 DNA follows: TGTGCCAGCAGCCCCATATTGGGATACACCTACGAGCAGTACTTC.

As for this clonotype: At one of its ends the junction is not consistent with the germline gene, which may arise from a read error. The V and J genes are TRBV12-3 or TRBV12-4 and TRBJ1-5, with D unclear. This CDR3 is 13 amino acids long. The CDR3 is CASSAIQNQPQHF. CDR3 DNA: TGTGCTAGCAGCGCAATACAGAATCAGCCCCAGCATTTT.

This chain uses TRBV20-1 with TRBJ2-5; D is undetermined. The CDR3 has 14 residues. Germline-derived CDR1 and CDR2 are DFQATT and SNEGSKA (reference sequence). V was shortened by 4 bases and J by 0 bases, with 12 bases between the two germline ends. Here the CDR3 reads CSAMSLGYQETQYF. The CDR3 nucleotides are TGCAGTGCTATGTCTCTCGGGTACCAAGAGACCCAGTACTTC.

This clonotype was seen at least ten times. The chain couples TRBV30 to TRBJ2-5, with TRBD2 identical over 10 bases. Germline trimming cut 4 bases from V and 5 bases from J; bases unmatched to any gene: 1. The V gene's germline CDR1 is GTSNPN and CDR2 SVGIG (reference sequence). CDR3 length equals 12 residues. The CDR3 region is CAWKAGGETQYF. DNA for the CDR3: TGTGCCTGGAAAGCGGGAGGGGAGACCCAGTACTTC.

This clonotype was counted ten times or more. The rearrangement links TRBV6-2 or TRBV6-3 to TRBJ2-7; 14 bases align to TRBD2. V gave up 6 bases and J gave up 5 bases; unmatched junction bases: 9. CDR3 length: 16 residues. Germline V gives CDR1 MNHEY, CDR2 SVGEGT. The CDR3 spells CASRKSGLAGGNEQYF. Here the CDR3 DNA reads TGTGCCAGCAGAAAATCCGGACTAGCGGGAGGTAACGAGCAGTACTTC.

This clonotype was seen ten or more times. The chain employs TRBV12-3 or TRBV12-4 and TRBJ2-5; tentative D call: TRBD2 (6 bases). The CDR3 is made up of 14 amino acids. V gave up 3 bases and J gave up 1 base, with 9 bases separating them. The CDR3 loop reads CASSFAGPQETQYF. In DNA, the CDR3 is TGTGCCAGCAGTTTCGCGGGGCCCCAAGAGACCCAGTACTTC.

The sample holds many counts of this clonotype. The chain links TRBV19 to TRBJ2-7, with D possibly matching TRBD2 (5 bases). CDR3 length equals 15 residues. CDR1 LNHDA and CDR2 SQIVND come from the germline V gene (reference sequence). V was clipped by 3 bases and J by 6 bases, with 18 bases between them. Here the CDR3 reads CASSMHSALGGEQYF. The CDR3, as DNA: TGTGCCAGTAGTATGCACAGCGCATTAGGAGGCGAGCAGTACTTC.

This chain joins TRBV4-2 and TRBJ1-1, with a weak D call TRBD1 (6 bases). Germline lookup yields CDR1 LGHNA and CDR2 YNFKEQ. CDR3 length: 14 amino acids. Trimming shortened V by 4 bases and J by 7 bases, and 16 bases separated the two germline ends. The CDR3 region has the DNA TGTGCCAGCAGCCCTTACACAGGGTGGGGTGAAGCTTTCTTT. It specifies CASSPYTGWGEAFF.

The V call is TRBV7-2, the J call TRBJ1-1; the D is unclear. V was cut by 4 bases and J by 7 bases, with 16 bases left in between. The CDR3 covers 14 residues. The germline V gene encodes CDR1 SGHTA and CDR2 FQGNSA. CDR3 amino acids: CASSSSGGWGEAFF. CDR3 nucleotide sequence: TGTGCCAGCAGCTCTAGCGGCGGGTGGGGTGAAGCTTTCTTT.

In its sample, this clonotype was seen many times. The J gene is TRBJ1-6, the V gene TRBV28; D uncertain. With 7 bases removed from V and 10 bases from J, the gap between germline ends came to 8 bases. CDR1 is MDHEN and CDR2 is SYDVKM in the germline V gene. The CDR3 has 11 residues. The CDR3 sequence: CASTTQSPLHF. The CDR3 region has the DNA TGTGCCAGCACCACTCAATCACCCCTCCACTTT.

Notes on this clonotype: This could be a read error, since a much larger clone is one nucleotide away. The chain is built from TRBV14 and TRBJ2-4; D possibly corresponds to TRBD2 (5 bases). Germline loops: CDR1 SGHDN, CDR2 FVKESK. Trimming stripped 1 base from V and 8 bases from J, with 6 bases between. This CDR3 has 12 amino acids. The CDR3 sequence: CASSQGGYIQYF. As DNA, the CDR3 is TGTGCCAGCAGCCAAGGCGGGTACATTCAGTACTTC.

The chain couples TRBV6-1 to TRBJ2-7; D could derive from TRBD1 or TRBD2 (5 bases each). The CDR3 totals 15 residues. The V gene lost 6 bases and the J gene lost 3 bases, with 18 bases spanning the gap. In germline, CDR1 is MNHNS, CDR2 SASEGT. DNA of the CDR3: TGTGCCAGCAGAAAACAAAGGGACCCTTACTACGAGCAGTACTTC. The encoded protein is CASRKQRDPYYEQYF.

This clonotype occurred many times. The chain joins TRBV27 to TRBJ2-7; 11 bases fit TRBD1. The trim removed 8 bases at V and 2 bases at J, leaving 5 bases unmatched. Germline CDR1 reads MNHEY; CDR2 reads SMNVEV (reference sequence). The CDR3 is 14 residues long. The CDR3 loop reads CASGQGASPYEQYF. Written as DNA, the CDR3 is TGTGCCAGCGGACAGGGGGCCTCCCCCTACGAGCAGTACTTC.

At least ten counts were recorded for this clonotype. V usage is TRBV28 and J usage is TRBJ1-2, with D unclear. CDR1 MDHEN and CDR2 SYDVKM come from the germline V gene. Trimming stripped 7 bases from V and 2 bases from J, with 8 bases between. CDR3 size: 12 residues. This CDR3 reads CASTSQNYGYTF. The CDR3 nucleotides read TGTGCCAGCACCTCTCAGAACTATGGCTACACCTTC.

The genes are TRBV2 and TRBJ2-5; TRBD1 aligns across 10 bases. The CDR3 extends over 15 amino acids. Germline trimming cut 3 bases from V and 7 bases from J; bases unmatched to any gene: 8. Germline assignment: CDR1 SNHLY and CDR2 FYNNEI. The CDR3 DNA reads as TGTGCCAGCAGTGAGGCCGGGACAGGGGTCGGGACCCAGTACTTC. Translating it yields CASSEAGTGVGTQYF. Full variable domain (outside the CDR3, taken from reference TRBV2 and TRBJ2-5): EPEVTQTPSHQVTQMGQEVILRCVPISNHLYFYWYRQILGQKVEFLVSFYNNEISEKSEIFDDQFSVERPDGSNFTLKIRSTKLEDSAMYFCASSEAGTGVGTQYFGPGTRLLVL.

V gene TRBV6-5 combines with J gene TRBJ2-7, with D perhaps matching TRBD2 (6 bases). CDR3 size: 14 residues. Trimming cost V 0 bases and J 7 bases, with 13 bases left between them. CDR1 and CDR2 (germline): MNHEY, SVGAGI. The DNA of the CDR3 is TGTGCCAGCAGTTACTCGGAGGGTTTGGGTGAGCAGTACTTC. It codes for CASSYSEGLGEQYF.

This clonotype was observed a single time. This chain uses TRBV12-3 or TRBV12-4 with TRBJ1-1; unclear D gene. The CDR3 contains 13 residues. V dropped 3 bases and J dropped 6 bases, with 11 bases sitting between them. CDR3 in amino acids: CASSFGSQPEAFF. The CDR3 bases are TGTGCCAGCAGTTTCGGCAGTCAGCCTGAAGCTTTCTTT.

Many counts were recorded for this clonotype. This rearrangement joins TRBV5-1 to TRBJ1-5, with D possibly being TRBD1 (5 bases). V was pared by 5 bases and J by 11 bases, with 23 bases between. The CDR3 length is 15 residues. CDR1 SGHRS and CDR2 YFSETQ come from the germline V gene. The CDR3 nucleotides read TGCGCCAGCAGTCCCGACAGCGCCCCGACAATGTCCCAGCATTTT. It specifies CASSPDSAPTMSQHF.

The chain carries TRBV7-2 and TRBJ2-5; D is ambiguous. CDR1 and CDR2 (germline): SGHTA, FQGNSA. The CDR3 totals 15 residues. The germline V and J ends were trimmed by 2 bases and 1 base, with 11 bases remaining between them. CDR3 protein: CASSLTYSIQETQYF. CDR3 coding DNA: TGTGCCAGCAGCTTAACGTATTCTATCCAAGAGACCCAGTACTTC.

This clonotype occurred many times. The chain carries TRBV20-1 and TRBJ2-5; D unclear. V lost 4 bases and J 7 bases, leaving 4 bases between the germline ends. CDR3 size: 9 residues. Per the germline V gene, CDR1 is DFQATT and CDR2 is SNEGSKA (reference sequence). CDR3 sequence reads: CSAKGTQYF. CDR3 DNA sequence: TGCAGTGCTAAAGGGACCCAGTACTTC.

This chain joins TRBV7-2 and TRBJ1-5; no reliable D call. CDR1 is SGHTA and CDR2 is FQGNSA in the germline V gene. V was pared by 1 base and J by 9 bases, with 13 bases between. This CDR3 is built from 14 residues. CDR3 DNA sequence: TGTGCCAGCAGCTTAGGGGCAGGCCAAGGGCCCCAGCATTTT. Translated, it gives CASSLGAGQGPQHF.

This chain joins TRBV28 and TRBJ1-1; D not resolved. V dropped 4 bases and J dropped 3 bases, with 15 bases sitting between them. Per germline, CDR1 MDHEN and CDR2 SYDVKM. There are 15 residues in the CDR3. The CDR3: CASSSRVPSDTEAFF. Here the CDR3 DNA reads TGTGCCAGCAGTTCGCGGGTCCCGTCGGACACTGAAGCTTTCTTT.

Concerning this clonotype: This may come from a read error, since a much larger clone is one base off. This CDR3 fails to terminate in the conserved phenylalanine or tryptophan, so it likely reflects a read error. The J gene is TRBJ2-1, the V gene TRBV6-1; 8 bases are shared with TRBD2. This CDR3 has 17 residues. CDR1 MNHNS and CDR2 SASEGT come from the germline V gene. The junction had 14 bases not matched to a gene; V was cut back by 2 bases and J by 8 bases. CDR3 loop: CASSEYYIVGLGDEQFL. CDR3 nucleotide sequence: TGTGCCAGCAGTGAATATTACATTGTGGGACTAGGCGATGAGCAGTTCTTA.

The chain recombines TRBV5-1 with TRBJ2-2; the D gene is possibly TRBD1 (5 bases). Germline loops: CDR1 SGHRS, CDR2 YFSETQ. The CDR3 length is 13 residues. Trimming took off 4 bases at V and 5 bases at J, with 9 bases between the two ends. In DNA, the CDR3 is TGCGCCAGCAGCGTGACAGCTACCGGGGAGCTGTTTTTT. This gives the protein CASSVTATGELFF.